This TCR beta chain originates from a study of OX40 agonist ivuxolimab in advanced cancers. At the level of the whole study: Ivuxolimab was an agonistic, fully human IgG2 monoclonal antibody directed against OX40 (CD134), a costimulatory receptor. Among the roughly 50 dose-escalation patients, around 19 had hepatocellular carcinoma, 15 or so melanoma, 9 renal cell carcinoma and 9 head and neck cancer. Peripheral TCRbeta sequencing was intended to test whether TCR sequence diversity was altered and clonal T-cell expansion was caused by ivuxolimab. Three dose-escalation patients achieved partial responses, one with hepatocellular carcinoma and two with cutaneous melanoma. Patients were allowed to have had prior anti-PD-1, anti-PD-L1 or anti-CTLA-4 therapy, and about 40% of the dose-escalation patients had been treated with checkpoint inhibitors. Intravenous ivuxolimab was administered to patients every 2 weeks at six dose levels: 0.01, 0.1, 0.3, 1.5, 3 and 10 mg/kg. The paper describes the monotherapy dose-escalation part (N ≈ 52 patients) of the phase I trial of ivuxolimab. In the dose-escalation cohort, roughly 80% of patients were male, and the mean age was approximately 60 years, with a range of roughly 20 to 80. Paper-wide results and their limitations: Antigen specificity was not determined for the clonally expanded peripheral T cells. In the 0.1-3.0 mg/kg groups, partial responders were among the patients with the lowest normalized peripheral clonal expansion, particularly in CD8+ T cells. After ivuxolimab, CD8+ T cells had more expanded clones than CD4+ T cells on average. At doses of 0.1 to 3.0 mg/kg, clonal expansion of both CD4+ and CD8+ T cells in blood was seen between baseline and week 6. Low levels of normalized T-cell clonal expansion were also seen in some nonresponding patients.

The trial excluded patients who had a history of autoimmune disease or who were on systemic immunosuppression. Peripheral blood for TCR sequencing was collected from all dose cohorts at baseline, on cycle 4 day 1, and on cycle 7 day 1. Samples came from an open-label, multicenter, first-in-human phase I dose-escalation trial of ivuxolimab. Adults with locally advanced or metastatic head and neck squamous cell, hepatocellular, melanoma or renal cell carcinoma were enrolled in the trial. Before TCR sequencing, CD4+ T cells and CD8+ T cells were sorted from peripheral blood as separate populations. Turning to this clone: No antigen is known for it. Per-nucleotide qualities are absent, and no much larger clonotype sits a single base away.

Genomic DNA was isolated from the sorted cells so that the TCRbeta CDR3 region could be sequenced. TCRbeta CDR3 regions were sequenced using the immunoSEQ Assay. The source is immuneACCESS, and TCRdb retained only in-frame sequences with V and J called. Part of the clones is not carried over; for the studies checked, unresolved V genes explain less than half of this, and the remainder is unexplained. In all, the sample holds over 90,000 clones, and around 87% of those were seen once. The ten top clones hold roughly 0.17% of the sample. The sequence came from an adult with an advanced solid tumor such as melanoma, head and neck, liver or kidney cancer. Sequenced material: CD4+ or CD8+ T cells sorted from blood, taken in a trial of the OX40 agonist ivuxolimab.

The nucleotide sequence reads as follows: TGCGCCAGCAGCAACTTTGGCACAGATACGCAGTATTTT. Its amino acids are CASSNFGTDTQYF. The rearrangement joined TRBV5-1 to TRBJ2-3; the D gene remains uncertain. Its CDR3 holds 13 amino acids, cysteine through phenylalanine. This entry keeps only the CDR3 DNA: 39 bases, framed from base 1. Trimming takes 4 bases from V and 1 base from J, and the germline ends sit 7 bases apart. From a lookup of the germline V gene, CDR1 and CDR2 are SGHRS and YFSETQ.